Sequencing of this TCR beta chain was carried out in a study of OX40 agonist ivuxolimab in advanced cancers. General study points: The study found that CD8+ T cells averaged more expanded clones than CD4+.

As to this clone: The antigen is unknown.

Drawing of blood for sampling happened at baseline, at cycle 4 day 1, and at cycle 7 day 1. Sequencing used immunoSEQ multiplex PCR; TCRdb keeps in-frame clones, though not all of them. The data contain nearly 50,000 clones, approximately 90% of them seen just once; the ten biggest clones take up less than 0.75%. Between the trimmed V and J ends, which lost 1 base and 2 bases, there was a span of 5 bases. CDR3 size: 13 residues. The germline V gene encodes CDR1 SGHVS and CDR2 FQNEAQ. The chain links TRBV7-8 to TRBJ1-2, with TRBD1 as a possible D gene (5 bases). This sequence was found in an adult with an advanced solid tumor such as melanoma, head and neck, liver or kidney cancer. This specimen consisted of CD4+ or CD8+ T cells sorted from blood, obtained in a trial of the OX40 agonist ivuxolimab. CDR3 in amino acids: CASSLGDNYGYTF. The CDR3 DNA sequence: TGTGCCAGCAGCTTAGGGGACAACTATGGCTACACCTTC.